This TCR beta chain was observed in a study of T cells after yellow fever vaccination. Study at large: Preparation used SMART-Seq v4 Ultra Low Input for the low-cell-number fractions.

TCRdb recomputed calls from the 5' RACE reads with MiXCR, one row per CDR3 protein. The sample has just under 600,000 distinct CDR3 sequences, 13% seen once. This clonotype came up a few times. Its antigen is unidentified. The V and J ends lost 3 bases and 4 bases respectively, with 9 bases between them. The CDR3 is made up of 13 amino acids. Germline lookup yields CDR1 MNHEY and CDR2 SMNVEV (reference sequence). General study points: Weaker in magnitude, the secondary response showed a faster peak on day 5 versus 15. Clones from primary vaccination mostly reappeared after the booster (around 96% CD4, over 85% CD8). Contaminants from the bulk population, in the form of abundant clonotypes, could be found in FACS-sorted repertoires.

The chain has TRBV27 and TRBJ2-5, with D unclear. The TCR comes from a man aged 25-45 years who received the YFV17D yellow fever vaccine. The specimen was PBMCs, collected on the day of the yellow fever booster vaccination. The CDR3 DNA is TGTGCCAGCAGTTTCGCCTCCTCAGAGACCCAGTACTTC. Its translation is CASSFASSETQYF.